Listed below are T cell receptor beta chains from one sample, sequenced in a study of T cell therapy after organ transplantation. Produced via immunoSEQ multiplex PCR; TCRdb's table is partial and in-frame only. The sample lists 20,000 or so clones, about four fifths occurring once. These receptors have no identified antigens. The sequencing here drew on CD8+ T cells from blood, taken after autologous CMV-specific T cell therapy. These receptor sequences come from a human patient who had received a solid organ transplant and had CMV disease. The graft donor may have given rise to some T cells. Each CDR3 is given with its conserved first and last residue. D genes are given only for firm matches. Rows may omit the clone size; those that give it use once, few, many or a size class.

J gene,clone size,D gene,V gene,CDR3 protein,CDR3 DNA
TRBJ1-1,NA,NA,TRBV27,CASSLSSTGNTEAFF,TGTGCCAGCAGTTTATCCTCGACAGGGAACACTGAAGCTTTCTTT
TRBJ2-2,NA,NA,TRBV29-1,CSVVWAPQNTGELFF,TGCAGCGTTGTCTGGGCGCCCCAGAACACCGGGGAGCTGTTTTTT
TRBJ1-1,NA,TRBD1,TRBV30,CAWSVSTGWDEAFF,TGTGCCTGGAGTGTCTCGACAGGGTGGGATGAAGCTTTCTTT
TRBJ1-1,NA,NA,TRBV7-8,CASSLVVTGSAEAFF,TGTGCCAGCAGCTTGGTCGTTACAGGGTCGGCTGAAGCTTTCTTT
TRBJ2-5,NA,NA,TRBV11-2,CASSFSQGGWQETQYF,TGTGCCAGCAGCTTCTCACAGGGGGGGTGGCAAGAGACCCAGTACTTC
TRBJ1-5,NA,NA,TRBV4-2,CASSKDGISNQPQHF,TGTGCCAGCAGCAAGGACGGAATTAGCAATCAGCCCCAGCATTTT
TRBJ1-1,NA,TRBD1,TRBV27,CASSVTGAGTEAFF,TGTGCCAGCAGTGTGACAGGGGCCGGCACTGAAGCTTTCTTT
TRBJ2-1,NA,NA,TRBV30,CAWSVDESSYNEQFF,TGTGCCTGGAGTGTAGACGAGAGCTCCTACAATGAGCAGTTCTTC
TRBJ2-5,NA,NA,TRBV4-3,CASSQDGGPEETQYF,TGCGCCAGCAGCCAAGATGGGGGGCCCGAAGAGACCCAGTACTTC
TRBJ2-2,few,NA,TRBV7-3,CASSPTGMNTGELFF,TGTGCCAGCAGCCCCACGGGGATGAACACCGGGGAGCTGTTTTTT